A selection of T cell receptor beta chains follows, all from one sample in a study of kidney transplant recipient with SARS-CoV-2 infection. TCRdb re-called the reads through MiXCR, storing one row per CDR3 protein. The profile covers some 220,000 distinct CDR3 sequences, with 29% appearing a single time and 7% to 8% taken by the ten largest. The material was a blood sample, obtained at baseline and between days 110 and 120 from a kidney transplant recipient. The receptors shown here come from a male patient in his thirties who had COVID-19 and was a kidney transplant recipient. A share of the T cells may be of graft donor origin. Both conserved end residues are part of each CDR3. D genes are given only for firm matches. The size of a clone is reported for some rows only, either as once, few or many, or as a class for expanded clones.

>.|TRBV18|few|TRBJ2-1
TGTGCCAGCTCCCCAACGGGGGTTTCCTACAATGAGCAGTTCTTC
CASSPTGVSYNEQFF
>.|TRBV20-1|few|TRBJ1-1
TGCAGTGCTAGGCCGACAGGTCCGAACACTGAAGCTTTCTTT
CSARPTGPNTEAFF
>.|TRBV29-1|many|TRBJ1-1
TGCAGCGTCGCACATATCACTGAAGCTTTCTTT
CSVAHITEAFF
>TRBD1|TRBV4-1|many|TRBJ1-3
TGCGCCAGCCGGGACAGCGGAAACACCATATATTTT
CASRDSGNTIYF
>.|TRBV11-3|many|TRBJ1-2
TGTGCCGAGAGGGGCAGGCATGATGGCCCCTATGGCTACACCTTC
CAERGRHDGPYGYTF
>TRBD2|TRBV28|many|TRBJ2-1
TGTGCCAGCAGTTTGAGTCTAGCGGGAGGTTCCAGCTCCTACAATGAGCAGTTCTTC
CASSLSLAGGSSSYNEQFF
>.|TRBV7-6|many|TRBJ1-2
TGTGCCAGCAGCGGACGTATTGAATCTCGAAAGACCTATGGCTACACCTTC
CASSGRIESRKTYGYTF
>.|TRBV3-1|many|TRBJ1-2
TGTGCCAGCAGCCAAGGAGACACCCTTCGAAAGACCTATGGCTACACCTTC
CASSQGDTLRKTYGYTF
>.|TRBV7-1|many|TRBJ1-2
TGTGCCAGCAGCTTAACGCCTCACGAGGGAAAGACCTATGGCTACACCTTC
CASSLTPHEGKTYGYTF
>.|TRBV15|many|TRBJ1-5
TGTGCCACCAGCAGAGATCCGGGCAGAAATCAGCCCCAGCATTTT
CATSRDPGRNQPQHF
>.|TRBV2|many|TRBJ1-6
TGTGCCAGCCGGAGGTGGAGCTCCTATAATTCACCCCTCCACTTT
CASRRWSSYNSPLHF
>TRBD2|TRBV6-4|.|TRBJ2-1
TGTGCCAGCAGCTCCACTAGCGGGGATTACAATGAGCAGTTCTTC
CASSSTSGDYNEQFF
>TRBD1|TRBV4-2|many|TRBJ2-2
TGTGCCAGCAGCCAAGTCCCGCAGGGGGCGAACACCGGGGAGCTGTTTTTT
CASSQVPQGANTGELFF
>TRBD2|TRBV19|many|TRBJ2-7
TGTGCCAGTAGTAACCCCCCGGGGGGGGCCACCTACGAGCAGTACTTC
CASSNPPGGATYEQYF
>.|TRBV5-6|many|TRBJ1-6
TGTGCCAGCAGCCCGGGGACTTTGGTCTATAATTCACCCCTCCACTTT
CASSPGTLVYNSPLHF
>TRBD1|TRBV5-8|.|TRBJ2-6
TGTGCCAGCAGACGACAGGGCCCTGGGGCCAACGTCCTGACTTTC
CASRRQGPGANVLTF
>TRBD2|TRBV7-9|many|TRBJ2-1
TGTGCCAGCAGCTTAGGCGTCGGGAGGGCCCAAATTTTCCCGTTCTTC
CASSLGVGRAQIFPFF
>TRBD2|TRBV7-9|few|TRBJ2-5
TGTGCCAGCAGCCCACTAGCGGGGGGAAGGGAGACCCAGTACTTC
CASSPLAGGRETQYF
>.|TRBV8-2|many|TRBJ1-2
TGTGGCAGTCCGTATCATGATAGCCGAAAGACCTATGGCTACACCTTC
CGSPYHDSRKTYGYTF
>.|TRBV3-1|many|TRBJ1-1
TGTGCCAGCAGCGTCGGACTTCCCATTTCAATTCGCACTGAAGCTTTCTTT
CASSVGLPISIRTEAFF
>TRBD1|TRBV5-6|.|TRBJ1-4
TGTGCCAGCAGCGATGAAGGGACAGGGGATGAAAAACTGTTTTTT
CASSDEGTGDEKLFF
>.|TRBV5-4|many|TRBJ1-2
TGTGCCAGCCAGCCGATCGTACCAGGAAAGACCTATGGCTACACCTTC
CASQPIVPGKTYGYTF
>TRBD1|TRBV11-2|.|TRBJ2-1
TGTGCCAGCAGCACACAGGGGGCGGGTGAGCAGTTCTTC
CASSTQGAGEQFF
>.|TRBV2|few|TRBJ2-1
TGTGCCAGCACCCAACTCGGGGGTTCGGACAATGAGCAGTTCTTC
CASTQLGGSDNEQFF
>.|TRBV6-9|few|TRBJ1-2
TGTGCCAGCAGTCGCTGGTGGCCTTACGGAAAGACCTATGGCTACACCTTC
CASSRWWPYGKTYGYTF
>.|TRBV24-1|many|TRBJ1-2
TGTGCCACCAGTGATCTGTGGGGCTACACCTTC
CATSDLWGYTF